This T cell receptor (beta chain) was recovered during a study of T cell responses to AZD1222 COVID-19 vaccine. Timing groups of about 4 and about 12 weeks for second doses were pooled. Points from the study as a whole: Seropositive status at baseline applied to only six AZD1222 recipients. Clonal diversity may have been underestimated, and the donors were mostly white British, with more females than males. There were repertoire samples only from the period after the peak T cell response.

Concerning this clone: What it binds is not known.

Generated by immunoSEQ multiplex PCR, the TCRdb table keeps only in-frame clones and is missing some. The data show around 190,000 clones, with 94% seen just once and approximately 1.5% held by the top ten. The germline gives CDR1 DFQATT, CDR2 SNEGSKA (reference sequence). V lost 3 bases to trimming and J lost 1 base, with 12 bases between them. The CDR3 runs to 14 residues. The specimen comprised peripheral blood, sampled 28 days after the second AZD1222 dose. This chain uses TRBV20-1 with TRBJ1-1, with D unresolved. The clonotype was recovered from an adult who received the AZD1222 COVID-19 vaccine. DNA for the CDR3: TGCAGTGCTAGTTTAACGGCAGGGAACACTGAAGCTTTCTTT. Its protein is CSASLTAGNTEAFF.